This T cell receptor (beta chain) was profiled in a study of T-cell memory formation after mild COVID-19. This clonotype was counted a few times. The antigen remains unidentified. TCRdb fed the 5' RACE reads into MiXCR, producing one record per CDR3 protein. Here the sample spans 200,000 to 300,000 distinct CDR3 sequences, 8% to 9.5% being singletons. This CDR3 is 15 amino acids long. V was pared by 2 bases and J by 7 bases, with 9 bases of the junction left unmatched. CDR1 and CDR2 from the germline V gene are KGHSH and LQKENI. Study conclusions and caveats: Balance between CD4 and CD8 was seen in clones contracting day 15 to 85, and a CD4+ lean was seen in later expanders.

This clonotype was sampled from a young man who had mild COVID-19 (a few samples of this study predate the infection). Cell type and time point are not known. The specimen sequenced was PBMCs or a T cell subset sorted from them (not recorded which). The genes are TRBV18 and TRBJ2-7, with TRBD1 matching 9 bases. The chain's CDR3 is CASSPTRDRAAEQYV. CDR3 nucleotides: TGTGCCAGCTCACCAACCCGGGACAGGGCTGCAGAGCAGTACGTC.